The TCR beta chain described here comes from a study of blood T cell repertoires in COVID-19. Study in general: COVID-19 samples collected from the United States, Italy and Spain covered acute and convalescent phases.

Grouping used clinical history reported by participants in a survey and questionnaire. The recovered donors of Cohort 3 showed two negative PCRs, clearance, or symptom resolution. This CDR3 is built from 13 residues. Germline assignment: CDR1 SQVTM and CDR2 ANQGSEA. V lost 0 bases and J lost 3, with 6 bases in between. Profiled with immunoSEQ multiplex PCR; TCRdb holds only in-frame clones, not every one. Of 200,000 to 250,000 clones detected, 80% to 85% appear once; the ten largest clones hold 6.8%. The chain is built from TRBV29-1 and TRBJ2-1; D gene unclear. The receptor's source is a woman between 35 and 50 years old who had recovered from COVID-19. Material: PBMCs or T cells enriched from blood (not recorded which). The DNA of the CDR3 is TGCAGCGTTGAAGACAGGAACTACAATGAGCAGTTCTTC. This encodes CSVEDRNYNEQFF.